This T cell receptor (beta chain) was identified in a study of T-cell reconstitution after alpha-beta-depleted transplantation in children. General study findings and limits: By one year post-transplant, T-cell counts and diversity largely arose from T cells that were newly produced. Reportedly, only several hundred clones from non-depleted graft cells drove alpha-beta T-cell counts at about two months.

Trimming left V 1 base short and J 0 bases short, with 8 bases between. This CDR3 comprises 15 residues. Per the germline V gene, CDR1 is SGHRS and CDR2 is YFSETQ. Unique molecular identifiers were built into the TCRbeta library. Via MiXCR, TCRdb re-called the PCR reads, giving one row per CDR3 protein. The table lists roughly 200,000 distinct CDR3 sequences, 8.4% of them singletons, with about 40% in the top ten. The sample holds a few counts of this clonotype. The target antigen is unknown. The sequence came from a male patient between 2 and 15 years old who had a stem cell transplant for acute myeloid leukemia, so the T cells may come from the graft donor. Sample: PBMCs, mostly from graft donor cells, taken 360 days after TCRalphabeta/CD19-depleted stem cell transplant. The chain employs TRBV5-1 and TRBJ2-4, with a possible D match to TRBD2 (5 bases). The CDR3, as DNA: TGCGCCAGCAGCTTGCTAGGGAGAGCCAAAAACATTCAGTACTTC. It encodes CASSLLGRAKNIQYF. Supplemented by reference TRBV5-1 and TRBJ2-4, the full variable domain reads KAGVTQTPRYLIKTRGQQVTLSCSPISGHRSVSWYQQTPGQGLQFLFEYFSETQRNKGNFPGRFSGRQFSNSRSEMNVSTLELGDSALYLCASSLLGRAKNIQYFGAGTRLSVL.